These T cell receptor beta chains were read from a single sample in a study of blood T cell repertoires in COVID-19. Only in-frame clones appear in the TCRdb table, and some are missing; sequencing was by immunoSEQ multiplex PCR. The table includes approximately 170,000 clones, around 83% detected once. Sequenced material: PBMCs or T cells enriched from blood (not recorded which). Receptors were obtained from a woman aged 45-65 years in a cohort exposed to, infected with or recovered from COVID-19 (not recorded which). The CDR3 runs from the conserved cysteine through the conserved F or W.

>TRBV27|TRBJ1-1
CASSLSAGYQVAFF
>TRBV7-9|TRBJ1-6
CASSLSPQAPLHF
>TRBV7-9|TRBJ1-1
CASSPGRTTEAFF
>TRBV5-1|TRBJ2-5
CASSLTLQETQYF
>TRBV13|TRBJ2-1
CASSSRDRGVYNEQFF
>TRBV6-2/TRBV6-3|TRBJ2-3
CASSSLEVTSGHNTDTQYF
>TRBV5-1|TRBJ1-1
CASTQGMNTEAFF
>TRBV5-6|TRBJ1-2
CASSLSTGGNYGYTF
>TRBV7-2|TRBJ1-5
CASSLGRMNQPQHF
>TRBV2|TRBJ2-2
CASSLEGANTGELFF
>TRBV4-1|TRBJ2-3
CASSQDRGGSDTQYF
>TRBV4-3|TRBJ2-2
CASSQEWRPNTGELFF
>TRBV4-1|TRBJ2-1
CASSLTMGEARPHEQFF
>TRBV6-1|TRBJ1-5
CASSETLVGGQPQHF
>TRBV3-1/TRBV3-2|TRBJ1-1
CASSQAGTGGMVNTEAFF
>TRBV5-1|TRBJ2-1
CASSPRVRMSNEQFF
>TRBV28|TRBJ2-5
CASSLDLRGTETQYF
>TRBV28|TRBJ2-5
CASSAMEAGVEAETQYF
>TRBV5-6|TRBJ1-5
CASSLRQGNAYRNQPQHF
>TRBV28|TRBJ1-5
CASVRSGQPQHF
>TRBV5-8|TRBJ1-2
CASSTGGFDYGYTF
>TRBV7-9|TRBJ2-5
CASNLAGGKETQYF
>TRBV7-2|TRBJ2-5
CASSPRQGLQGETQYF
>TRBV9|TRBJ2-5
CASSGLAGGETQYF
>TRBV5-4|TRBJ2-3
CASSLDGQTSTDTQYF
>TRBV3-1/TRBV3-2|TRBJ2-5
CASSQDLPGTRERGPGETQYF
>TRBV11-3|TRBJ2-1
CASSLGDYNEQFF
>TRBV4-2|TRBJ2-2
CASSQEPSSTGELFF
>TRBV6-5|TRBJ2-7
CASTQEYEQYF
>TRBV15|TRBJ1-2
CATSRDRDRPNYGYTF
>TRBV7-9|TRBJ1-4
CASSIEGGTNEKLFF
>TRBV19|TRBJ1-5
CASSMHRGSNQPQHF
>TRBV9|TRBJ2-1
CASSVISDQNEQFF
>TRBV4-2|TRBJ1-3
CASSQARQEDTIYF
>TRBV2|TRBJ1-1
CASRKGAGSMNTEAFF
>TRBV10-3|TRBJ1-2
CAISEGQNYGYTF
>TRBV3-1/TRBV3-2|TRBJ2-2
CASSQGFAQAGPRELFF